This TCR beta chain came from a study of T cells in Graves' hyperthyroidism and ophthalmopathy. Looking at the study overall: Sampling of peripheral blood happened at initial diagnosis, prior to any treatment.

This clonotype came up many times. The antigen is undetermined. Study-wide findings and caveats: Separation of ophthalmopathy from stable hyperthyroidism was achieved by a 13 V-J model.

V lost 6 bases to trimming and J lost 0 bases, with 12 bases between them. This CDR3 region has 15 residues. Looked up from germline, CDR1 is MDHEN and CDR2 is SYDVKM. Newly diagnosed hyperthyroidism, duration under 2 months, in patients aged 18 to 65. Around 9.9 ml of fresh peripheral blood supplied the PBMCs. The TCR beta CDR3 regions underwent amplification using RNA transcripts as the source. An initial round of RT-PCR targeting the TCR CDR3 relied on the HTBI primer set. TCRdb re-analysed the multiplex PCR reads in MiXCR, keeping a single row per CDR3 protein. The sample carries approximately 400,000 distinct CDR3 sequences, around 14% recorded once.

The receptor's source is a woman in her thirties with Graves' hyperthyroidism. The chain recombines TRBV28 with TRBJ1-3; D may be TRBD1 (6 bases). Material for sequencing was blood. As DNA, the CDR3 is TGTGCCAGCAGCAATACAGGGTCCTCTGGAAACACCATATATTTT. Protein sequence: CASSNTGSSGNTIYF. The complete variable domain, with remaining parts taken from reference TRBV28 and TRBJ1-3, reads DVKVTQSSRYLVKRTGEKVFLECVQDMDHENMFWYRQDPGLGLRLIYFSYDVKMKEKGDIPEGYSVSREKKERFSLILESASTNQTSMYLCASSNTGSSGNTIYFGEGSWLTVV.